These 19 T cell receptor beta chains came from one sample sequenced in a study of shared clonotypes between healthy human individuals. TCRdb keeps only in-frame clones here, not all; method: immunoSEQ multiplex PCR. The sample has fewer than 1.6 million clones; around 98.5% are singletons. Sequencing was performed on naive CD4+ T cells sorted from blood. Regarding subset: CD45RA+ positively selected. Receptors were obtained from a man in his thirties or forties in good health.

Comment on this clone: Other DNA sequences in this specimen translate into the identical CDR3. The V and J genes are TRBV5-1 and TRBJ2-7, with TRBD1 as a possible D gene (6 bases). V lost 1 base to trimming and J lost 6 bases, with 8 bases between them. CDR1 is SGHRS and CDR2 is YFSETQ in the germline V gene. The CDR3 sequence is 12 residues long. The CDR3 sequence is CASSLRGGEQYF. The DNA of the CDR3 is TGCGCCAGCAGCTTGCGAGGGGGCGAGCAGTACTTC.

This clone appeared a single time. The rearrangement links TRBV28 to TRBJ2-1; D possibly corresponds to TRBD1 (5 bases). The CDR3 has 15 residues. Germline assignment: CDR1 MDHEN and CDR2 SYDVKM. The V gene lost 6 bases and the J gene lost 5 bases, with 17 bases spanning the gap. The CDR3 spells CASSPRATVHNEQFF. The CDR3 DNA reads TGTGCCAGCAGCCCCAGGGCCACGGTTCACAATGAGCAGTTCTTC. Full variable domain (remainder filled in from reference TRBV28 and TRBJ2-1): DVKVTQSSRYLVKRTGEKVFLECVQDMDHENMFWYRQDPGLGLRLIYFSYDVKMKEKGDIPEGYSVSREKKERFSLILESASTNQTSMYLCASSPRATVHNEQFFGPGTRLTVL.

Here the CDR3 reads CASSPDTQTRGYF. The CDR3 DNA sequence: TGCGCCAGCAGCCCGGACACGCAAACCAGAGGGTATTTT. The J gene is TRBJ2-3, the V gene TRBV5-1, with D perhaps TRBD1 (5 bases). The CDR3 runs 13 residues. Trimming took off 4 bases at V and 14 bases at J, with 20 bases between the two ends. Per germline, CDR1 SGHRS and CDR2 YFSETQ. Supplemented by reference TRBV5-1 and TRBJ2-3, the full variable domain reads KAGVTQTPRYLIKTRGQQVTLSCSPISGHRSVSWYQQTPGQGLQFLFEYFSETQRNKGNFPGRFSGRQFSNSRSEMNVSTLELGDSALYLCASSPDTQTRGYFGPGTRLTVL.

This chain joins TRBV6-5 and TRBJ2-7; D might be TRBD2 (7 bases). The CDR3 is made up of 13 amino acids. Germline lookup yields CDR1 MNHEY and CDR2 SVGAGI. V lost 1 base and J 7 bases, leaving 11 bases between the germline ends. The CDR3 reads CASSYWGGGEQYF. The CDR3, as DNA: TGTGCCAGCAGTTACTGGGGAGGGGGGGAGCAGTACTTC.

The J gene is TRBJ2-7, the V gene TRBV7-6; the D gene could be TRBD1 or TRBD2 (6 bases each). The CDR3 is 15 amino acids. Germline V gives CDR1 SGHVS, CDR2 FNYEAQ. V was cut by 0 bases and J by 9 bases, with 18 bases left in between. The CDR3 sequence: CASSLARGAAGGQYF. The CDR3 nucleotides are TGTGCCAGCAGCTTAGCTAGGGGGGCCGCCGGCGGGCAGTACTTC.

The chain has TRBV4-3 and TRBJ1-2; D is possibly TRBD1 (5 bases). Germline CDR1 LGHNA, CDR2 YSLEER. The germline V and J ends were trimmed by 0 bases and 8 bases, with 16 bases remaining between them. There are 15 residues in the CDR3. The CDR3 spells CASSQDLGQGLGYTF. CDR3 bases: TGCGCCAGCAGCCAAGATCTGGGTCAGGGTCTCGGCTACACCTTC.

V and J are TRBV27 and TRBJ2-2; 10 nucleotides match TRBD1. With 2 bases clipped from V and 8 bases from J, the junction kept 14 bases outside the gene matches. From germline, CDR1 is MNHEY and CDR2 SMNVEV (reference sequence). This CDR3 contains 18 residues. In DNA form, the CDR3 reads TGTGCCAGCAGTTTAACCCCATCGGGACAGGGGAATAGAGGGGAGCTGTTTTTT. It translates to CASSLTPSGQGNRGELFF.

The chain joins TRBV19 to TRBJ1-1; no firm D call. The V and J ends lost 5 bases and 1 base respectively, with 23 bases between them. Germline assignment: CDR1 LNHDA and CDR2 SQIVND (reference sequence). The CDR3 sequence is 18 residues long. The DNA for the CDR3 is TGTGCCAGTAGTCTCAACTTGGGAGGACTCAGTTCGAACACTGAAGCTTTCTTT. Protein sequence: CASSLNLGGLSSNTEAFF.

The J gene is TRBJ2-7, the V gene TRBV18; the D gene is possibly TRBD1 (5 bases). Germline assignment: CDR1 KGHSH and CDR2 LQKENI. This CDR3 comprises 15 residues. Trimming pared 2 bases from V and 0 bases from J, leaving 11 bases between. The CDR3 is CASSPRAGLSYEQYF. The CDR3 DNA sequence: TGTGCCAGCTCACCAAGGGCAGGGCTCTCCTACGAGCAGTACTTC. The whole variable domain, filled in from reference TRBV18 and TRBJ2-7, reads NAGVMQNPRHLVRRRGQEARLRCSPMKGHSHVYWYRQLPEEGLKFMVYLQKENIIDESGMPKERFSAEFPKEGPSILRIQQVVRGDSAAYFCASSPRAGLSYEQYFGPGTRLTVT.

The chain is built from TRBV27 and TRBJ2-7; the D is unclear. Germline CDR1 reads MNHEY; CDR2 reads SMNVEV (reference sequence). Trimming took 1 base from V and 4 from J, leaving 8 bases between them. The CDR3 runs 13 residues. Written as DNA, the CDR3 is TGTGCCAGCAGTTTATTGGGCACGTACGAGCAGTACTTC. Translated: CASSLLGTYEQYF.

This chain joins TRBV7-6 and TRBJ2-3; 10 nucleotides align to TRBD2. Germline lookup yields CDR1 SGHVS and CDR2 FNYEAQ. This CDR3 is 18 amino acids long. The V gene end was trimmed by 1 base and the J gene end by 6 bases; junction bases not matched to a gene: 13. In DNA, the CDR3 is TGTGCCAGCAGCTTAGGGGCCGGACTAGCGGAACCCGAGGATACGCAGTATTTT. It codes for CASSLGAGLAEPEDTQYF.

V and J are TRBV21-1 and TRBJ2-5; TRBD2, the D gene given by the table, was not confirmed from the DNA. The DNA matches TRBJ2-7 better at its end, which makes the J call doubtful. TRBV21-1 is labeled a pseudogene. The CDR3 sequence is 16 residues long. The CDR3 region is CASSASLATRLDEQYF. The DNA of the CDR3 is TGTGCCAGCAGTGCATCTCTAGCTACACGGTTAGACGAGCAGTACTTC.

This clone has just one count. This chain joins TRBV29-1 and TRBJ1-2, with 7 bases fitting TRBD1. Germline lookup yields CDR1 SQVTM and CDR2 ANQGSEA. The CDR3 spans 13 residues. Trimming at V came to 4 bases and at J to 7 bases, leaving 9 bases not matched to a gene. The CDR3 coding sequence is TGCAGCGTTGCGGCCAGGGGGATGAGTGGCTACACCTTC. Encoded protein: CSVAARGMSGYTF.

This sequence joins TRBV11-2 and TRBJ2-3; 12 positions agree with TRBD2. V lost 6 bases and J lost 4; bases outside the gene matches: 8. This CDR3 is built from 16 residues. Germline CDR1 SGHAT, CDR2 FQNNGV. CDR3 DNA: TGTGCCAGCAGTTTCCGGACTAGCGGGATGGCAGATACGCAGTATTTT. It translates to CASSFRTSGMADTQYF.

The V and J genes are TRBV5-1 and TRBJ2-1, with 10 bases matching TRBD2. CDR3 length: 16 amino acids. J was trimmed by 10 bases and V by 3 bases; bases with no gene match: 13. Looked up from germline, CDR1 is SGHRS and CDR2 is YFSETQ. CDR3 DNA: TGCGCCAGCAGCTGGAGAGCGGGAGGGCCCTCGGAGGAGCAGTTCTTC. Encoded protein: CASSWRAGGPSEEQFF.

This chain connects TRBV4-1 to TRBJ2-7; D is unresolved. Per the germline V gene, CDR1 is MGHRA and CDR2 is YSYEKL. The CDR3 consists of 15 residues. Trimming cost V 0 bases and J 9 bases, with 18 bases left between them. The CDR3 DNA is TGCGCCAGCAGCCAAGATCGGAGTACGGTTTCGAGGCAGTACTTC. Its translation: CASSQDRSTVSRQYF.

The chain joins TRBV9 to TRBJ2-4; a possible D gene is TRBD1 (5 bases). The ends were cut back, 2 bases at V and 2 bases at J, with 17 bases in the middle. The V gene's germline CDR1 is SGDLS and CDR2 YYNGEE. The CDR3 length is 17 residues. CDR3 nucleotides: TGTGCCAGCAGCGTTGATCCCGCAGGGTTAACCAAAAACATTCAGTACTTC. This gives the protein CASSVDPAGLTKNIQYF.

The chain uses TRBV28 and TRBJ1-5; D gene unclear. The CDR3 is 11 amino acids. Per germline, CDR1 MDHEN and CDR2 SYDVKM. V was trimmed by 7 bases and J by 11 bases, leaving 12 bases between them. The CDR3 sequence is CASKSGVTQHF. DNA of the CDR3: TGTGCCAGCAAATCAGGAGTGACCCAGCATTTT.

The V and J genes are TRBV21-1 and TRBJ2-5; TRBD2, the table's D call, was not compared with the DNA. TRBV21-1 is described as a pseudogene. This CDR3 contains 15 residues. CDR3 sequence (DNA): TGTGCCAGCAGCAACGGGTCGGGTTCCCAAGAGACCCAGTACTTC. Its protein product is CASSNGSGSQETQYF.